This T cell receptor beta chain was sequenced during a study of CD8 T cells in Susac syndrome. Reverse transcription of roughly 0.5 to 1 ug RNA was carried out with random hexamers. Amplification of TCR beta CDR3 by immunoSEQ multiplex PCR spanned 54 Vbeta and 13 Jbeta. TCRdb re-called the immunoSEQ multiplex PCR reads with MiXCR, one entry per CDR3 protein. This table has 20,000 to 25,000 distinct CDR3 sequences, 93% appearing once. Trimming left V 4 bases short and J 3 bases short, with 15 bases between. The CDR3 spans 15 residues. The V gene's germline CDR1 is LNHDA and CDR2 SQIVND (reference sequence).

The sequenced material came from CD8+ T cells from PBMCs. The clonotype comes from a human donor in good health. This chain connects TRBV19 to TRBJ1-1; TRBD1 might be the D (6 bases). CDR3 bases: TGTGCCAGTAGTACAAACCAGGGGAGCTACACTGAAGCTTTCTTT. Residues: CASSTNQGSYTEAFF.